This TCR beta chain comes out of a study of CD8 T cells in Susac syndrome. TCR beta sequencing covered blood CD8+ and CD4+ T cells. The multiple sclerosis controls, all treatment-naive patients, had relapsing-remitting disease that was stable or active. CD8+ and CD4+ T cells were negatively isolated; TEMRA cells were FACS-enriched. When the RNA was reverse transcribed, random hexamers were used with an input of roughly 0.45 to 1 ug. MiXCR, applied by TCRdb to the immunoSEQ multiplex PCR reads, yields one record per CDR3 protein. The sample lists some 120,000 distinct CDR3 sequences, about 94% occurring once. Sequencing was done on a sample of CD4+ T cells from PBMCs. The source is a human donor with multiple sclerosis.

CDR3 residues: CASSYSGGIQETQYF. The CDR3 DNA sequence: TGTGCCAGCAGTTACTCCGGTGGGATCCAAGAGACCCAGTACTTC. The V and J genes are TRBV6-5 and TRBJ2-5; the D is unclear. This CDR3 is 15 amino acids long. CDR1 is MNHEY, CDR2 SVGAGI, per germline. V gave up 0 bases and J gave up 1 base, with 9 bases separating them.